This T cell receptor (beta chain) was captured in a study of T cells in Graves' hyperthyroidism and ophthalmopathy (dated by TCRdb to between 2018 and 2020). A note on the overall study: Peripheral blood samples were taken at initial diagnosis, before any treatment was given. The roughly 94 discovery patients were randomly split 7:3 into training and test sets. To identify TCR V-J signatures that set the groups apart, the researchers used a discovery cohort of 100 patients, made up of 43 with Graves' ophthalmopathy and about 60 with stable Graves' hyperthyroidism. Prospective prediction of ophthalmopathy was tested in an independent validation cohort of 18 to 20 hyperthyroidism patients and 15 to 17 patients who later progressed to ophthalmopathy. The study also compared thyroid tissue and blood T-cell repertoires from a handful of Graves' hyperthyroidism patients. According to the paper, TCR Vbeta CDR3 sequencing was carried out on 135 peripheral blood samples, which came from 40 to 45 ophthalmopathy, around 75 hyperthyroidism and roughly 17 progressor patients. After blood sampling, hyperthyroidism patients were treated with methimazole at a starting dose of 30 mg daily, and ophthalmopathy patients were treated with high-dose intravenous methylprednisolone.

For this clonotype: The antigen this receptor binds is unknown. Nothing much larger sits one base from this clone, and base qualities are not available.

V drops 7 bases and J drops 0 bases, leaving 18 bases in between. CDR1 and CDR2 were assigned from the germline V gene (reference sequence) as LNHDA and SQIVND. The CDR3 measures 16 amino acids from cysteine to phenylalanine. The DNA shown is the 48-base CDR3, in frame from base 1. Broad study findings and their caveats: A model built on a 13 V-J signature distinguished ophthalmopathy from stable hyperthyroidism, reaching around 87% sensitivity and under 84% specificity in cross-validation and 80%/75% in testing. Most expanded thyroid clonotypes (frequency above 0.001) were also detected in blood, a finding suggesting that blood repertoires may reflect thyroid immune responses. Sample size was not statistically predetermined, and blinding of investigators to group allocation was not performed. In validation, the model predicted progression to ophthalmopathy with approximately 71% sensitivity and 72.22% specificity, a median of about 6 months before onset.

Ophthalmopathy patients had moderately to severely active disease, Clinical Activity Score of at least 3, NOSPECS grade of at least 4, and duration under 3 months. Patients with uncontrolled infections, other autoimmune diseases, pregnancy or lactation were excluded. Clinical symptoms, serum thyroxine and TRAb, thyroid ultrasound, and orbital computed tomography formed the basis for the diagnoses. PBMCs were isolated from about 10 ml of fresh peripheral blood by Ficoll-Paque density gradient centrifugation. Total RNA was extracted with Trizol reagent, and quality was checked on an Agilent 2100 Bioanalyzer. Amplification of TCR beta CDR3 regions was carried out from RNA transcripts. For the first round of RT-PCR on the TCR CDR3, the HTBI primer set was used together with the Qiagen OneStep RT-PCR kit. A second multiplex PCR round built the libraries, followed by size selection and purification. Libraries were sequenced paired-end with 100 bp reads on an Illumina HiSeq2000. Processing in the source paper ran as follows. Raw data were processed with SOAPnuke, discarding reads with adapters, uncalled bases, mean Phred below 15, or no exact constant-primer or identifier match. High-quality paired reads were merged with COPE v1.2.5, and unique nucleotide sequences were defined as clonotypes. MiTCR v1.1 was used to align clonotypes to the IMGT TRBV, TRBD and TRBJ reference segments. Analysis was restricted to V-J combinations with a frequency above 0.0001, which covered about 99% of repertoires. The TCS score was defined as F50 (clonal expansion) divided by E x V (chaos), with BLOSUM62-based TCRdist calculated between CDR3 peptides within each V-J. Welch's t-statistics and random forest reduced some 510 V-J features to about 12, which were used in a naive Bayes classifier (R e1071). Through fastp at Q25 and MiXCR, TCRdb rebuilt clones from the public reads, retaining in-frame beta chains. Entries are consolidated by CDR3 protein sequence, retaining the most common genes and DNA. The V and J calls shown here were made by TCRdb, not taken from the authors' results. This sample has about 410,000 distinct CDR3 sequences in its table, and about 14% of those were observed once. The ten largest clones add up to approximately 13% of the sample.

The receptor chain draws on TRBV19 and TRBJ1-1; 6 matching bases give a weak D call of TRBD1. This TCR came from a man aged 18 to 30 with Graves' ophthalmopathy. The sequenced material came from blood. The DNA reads TGTGCCAGTACCATAAGGACAGCTAACATGAACACTGAAGCTTTCTTT. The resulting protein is CASTIRTANMNTEAFF.